Sequencing of this T cell receptor (beta chain) was carried out in a study of shared clonotypes between healthy human individuals. This clone was observed a few times. The antigen is unknown. The replicate PCRs on unsorted PBMC were given 250 to 300 ng DNA, which is some 28,000 T cell genomes. The sequenced material, unsorted PBMC DNA, was run on ten immunoSEQ deep assay plates. Per the original data handling: Sequence data from immunoSEQ were junction-only and lacked quality scores; consequently, filtering differed. Sequencing used immunoSEQ multiplex PCR; TCRdb keeps in-frame clones, though not all of them. That table gives V, J and clone size, and the DNA gave D and trimming. The table shows about half a million clones, with 81% occurring only once. Overall study results and limits: In this cohort, only blood was sampled, and tissue repertoires likely differ.

Germline assignment: CDR1 MRHNA and CDR2 SNTAGT. The CDR3 is made up of 14 amino acids. Trimming shortened V by 5 bases and J by 4 bases, and 9 bases separated the two germline ends. The chain uses TRBV6-4 and TRBJ2-6; no definite D call. The TCR originated in a woman in her thirties or forties in good health. Some clones in this sample may be carry-over from other donors' samples. The sequencing sample was made of PBMCs. This chain's CDR3 is CASSPNQGANVLTF. The CDR3 DNA reads as TGTGCCAGCAGTCCTAATCAGGGGGCCAACGTCCTGACTTTC.